Shown below are 13 T cell receptor beta chains from a single sample sequenced in a study of vaccination effects on CD4 cells after COVID-19. Clones were read by immunoSEQ multiplex PCR, and TCRdb kept only the in-frame ones, dropping some. The sample shows roughly 24,000 clones, about 72% of them seen only once. No antigen has been assigned to these receptors. Antigen-specific CD4+ T cells were expanded (with viral peptide pools) by the ViraFEST assay ahead of sequencing. Subsequent to a culture period of around 10 days, CD4+ T cells were isolated. The person acquired a PCR-confirmed SARS-CoV-2 infection between March and December 2020. Sequencing used CD4+ T cells from PBMCs cultured with SARS-CoV-2 spike peptides, obtained before COVID-19 vaccination. The source is a human donor who had a prior SARS-CoV-2 infection.

The chain carries TRBV5-1 and TRBJ2-1; the D gene is possibly TRBD1 (5 bases). The CDR3 runs to 16 residues. V was shortened by 3 bases and J by 2 bases, with 15 bases between the two germline ends. Looked up from germline, CDR1 is SGHRS and CDR2 is YFSETQ. CDR3 loop: CASSYQVGEAYNEQFF. The CDR3 DNA is TGCGCCAGCAGCTACCAGGTAGGGGAAGCCTACAATGAGCAGTTCTTC.

The chain joins TRBV18 to TRBJ2-7, with TRBD1 matching 7 bases. Trimming took 6 bases from V and 2 from J; bases not matched to a gene: 4. This CDR3 is built from 13 residues. Germline V gene sequence: CDR1 KGHSH, CDR2 LQKENI. CDR3 coding DNA: TGTGCCAGCTCCCCAGGGACAGCCTACGAGCAGTACTTC. Its protein product is CASSPGTAYEQYF.

The chain combines TRBV6-2 or TRBV6-3 with TRBJ1-1, with unresolved D. V lost 2 bases and J lost 1, with 20 bases in between. The V gene's germline CDR1 is MNHEY and CDR2 SVGEGT. The CDR3 totals 18 residues. The CDR3 region is CASSYPVLPRTGNTEAFF. The CDR3 nucleotides are TGTGCCAGCAGTTACCCGGTTTTGCCCAGGACGGGGAACACTGAAGCTTTCTTT.

The chain is built from TRBV7-6 and TRBJ2-3, with 7 bases matching TRBD1. The germline V gene has CDR1 SGHVS and CDR2 FNYEAQ. The V segment lost 3 bases and the J segment 1 base; nucleotides outside the gene matches: 7. This CDR3 is built from 16 residues. The CDR3 nucleotides read TGTGCCAGCAGCTTCACCGGGACAGCACGCACAGATACGCAGTATTTT. Its protein product is CASSFTGTARTDTQYF.

The chain employs TRBV27 and TRBJ2-7; D is unclear. V gave up 2 bases and J gave up 0 bases, with 14 bases separating them. Germline loops: CDR1 MNHEY, CDR2 SMNVEV (reference sequence). The CDR3 extends over 16 amino acids. The CDR3 DNA is TGTGCCAGCAGTTTAAGGCGCAGCCTAAGCTCCTACGAGCAGTACTTC. It is translated as CASSLRRSLSSYEQYF.

J is TRBJ2-3 and V is TRBV5-1; D is possibly TRBD2 (7 bases). CDR1 and CDR2 (germline): SGHRS, YFSETQ. The CDR3 runs to 15 residues. V was cut by 4 bases and J by 1 base, with 13 bases left in between. This chain's CDR3 is CASSTGGVRTDTQYF. The CDR3 DNA reads as TGCGCCAGCAGCACGGGGGGCGTTCGCACAGATACGCAGTATTTT.

The chain carries TRBV7-2 and TRBJ1-4; 9 bases are a match to TRBD1. Germline V gene data show CDR1 as SGHTA and CDR2 as FQGNSA. This CDR3 has 16 residues. The junction had 7 bases not matched to a gene; V was cut back by 1 base and J by 7 bases. Here the CDR3 reads CASSLVSGTGSEKLFF. The CDR3 nucleotides read TGTGCCAGCAGCTTAGTTTCCGGGACAGGGTCTGAAAAACTGTTTTTT. Looking up the rest from reference TRBV7-2 and TRBJ1-4 gives the full variable domain: GAGVSQSPSNKVTEKGKDVELRCDPISGHTALYWYRQSLGQGLEFLIYFQGNSAPDKSGLPSDRFSAERTGGSVSTLTIQRTQQEDSAVYLCASSLVSGTGSEKLFFGSGTQLSVL.

This sequence joins TRBV5-1 and TRBJ2-7; D unresolved. Germline V gene lookup returns CDR1 SGHRS and CDR2 YFSETQ. Trimming pared 7 bases from V and 1 base from J, leaving 9 bases between. CDR3 size: 12 residues. CDR3 residues: CASGPDSYEQYF. For the CDR3, the DNA is TGCGCCAGCGGACCCGATTCCTACGAGCAGTACTTC. Variable domain in full (rest from reference TRBV5-1 and TRBJ2-7): KAGVTQTPRYLIKTRGQQVTLSCSPISGHRSVSWYQQTPGQGLQFLFEYFSETQRNKGNFPGRFSGRQFSNSRSEMNVSTLELGDSALYLCASGPDSYEQYFGPGTRLTVT.

This chain links TRBV9 with TRBJ1-2, with unresolved D. Trimming pared 0 bases from V and 0 bases from J, leaving 9 bases between. The CDR3 loop spans 15 amino acids. The germline CDR1 and CDR2 sequences are SGDLS and YYNGEE. The CDR3 coding sequence is TGTGCCAGCAGCGTAGGCGGAGGGACTAACTATGGCTACACCTTC. Amino acid sequence: CASSVGGGTNYGYTF.

The V call is TRBV10-3, the J call TRBJ1-6, with D uncertain. V lost 3 bases and J lost 6, with 12 bases in between. The germline gives CDR1 ENHRY, CDR2 SYGVKD. This CDR3 is 15 amino acids long. The CDR3 coding sequence is TGTGCCATCAGTGATGGGAATTTGGGTAATTCACCCCTCCACTTT. This gives the protein CAISDGNLGNSPLHF.

This clone was counted once. The V gene is TRBV7-2, the J gene TRBJ2-7; D is unresolved. This CDR3 has 17 amino acids. From germline, CDR1 is SGHTA and CDR2 FQGNSA. The germline V and J ends were trimmed by 5 bases and 6 bases, with 26 bases remaining between them. The DNA for the CDR3 is TGTGCCAGCAGCCCCACATTTAGAGTACGATTGTCGAGCGAGCAGTACTTC. This codes for CASSPTFRVRLSSEQYF.

V usage is TRBV5-1 and J usage is TRBJ2-3; D may correspond to TRBD1 or TRBD2 (6 bases each). The germline V and J ends were trimmed by 3 bases and 4 bases, with 18 bases remaining between them. The CDR3 contains 16 residues. The germline V gene has CDR1 SGHRS and CDR2 YFSETQ. DNA for the CDR3: TGCGCCAGCAGCTATCTAAGAAGGGGGGCAGCAGATACGCAGTATTTT. This gives the protein CASSYLRRGAADTQYF. The whole variable domain, remainder taken from reference TRBV5-1 and TRBJ2-3, is KAGVTQTPRYLIKTRGQQVTLSCSPISGHRSVSWYQQTPGQGLQFLFEYFSETQRNKGNFPGRFSGRQFSNSRSEMNVSTLELGDSALYLCASSYLRRGAADTQYFGPGTRLTVL.

The rearrangement joins TRBV29-1 to TRBJ1-2, with 11 bases matching TRBD1. V lost 5 bases to trimming and J lost 3 bases; unmatched junction nucleotides: 11. Germline V gene sequence: CDR1 SQVTM, CDR2 ANQGSEA. This CDR3 region has 16 residues. CDR3 sequence (DNA): TGCAGCGTTTGGTCCCTAGGACAGGGGGCGGACTATGGCTACACCTTC. It specifies CSVWSLGQGADYGYTF.